This is a list of T cell receptor beta chains from one sample in a study of shared clonotypes between healthy human individuals. Here immunoSEQ multiplex PCR was the method, and the copy in TCRdb shows in-frame clones only, minus some. The profile shows 2 million to 2.5 million clones, approximately 94% of them singletons. Source material: naive CD4+ T cells sorted from blood. The receptors here all came from a man in his late teens or twenties in good health. CDR3s leave out the opening cysteine and the closing phenylalanine or tryptophan.

cdr3_length	v_call	j_call	cdr3_aa
12	TRBV7-3	TRBJ1-1	ASSKTGGPTEAF
11	TRBV6-1	TRBJ2-5	ASSGVGQETQY
13	TRBV4-3	TRBJ1-2	ASSQVVAASHGYT
10	TRBV2	TRBJ2-7	ASRDRVYEQY
12	TRBV28	TRBJ2-7	ASKSGTGYYEQY
15	TRBV7-2	TRBJ1-2	ASSLGYGTARNYGYT
13	TRBV28	TRBJ1-4	ASSPTGPTSGKLF
12	TRBV6-1	TRBJ2-5	ASSEGVAQETQY
12	TRBV5-6	TRBJ2-1	ASSRLAGANEQF
13	TRBV5-6	TRBJ1-6	ASSFPGTQSSPLH
13	TRBV9	TRBJ1-2	ASSVGGGVFYGYT
13	TRBV4-1	TRBJ1-1	ASSLIGGMNTEAF
12	TRBV28	TRBJ2-1	ASSLGGPYNEQF
13	TRBV6-5	TRBJ2-7	ASSILAVGYYEQY
9	TRBV30	TRBJ1-1	AWSNRAEAF
14	TRBV11-2	TRBJ2-1	ASSLVRTSLYNEQF
13	TRBV28	TRBJ1-2	ASSLSGTGSYGYT
11	TRBV6-5	TRBJ1-2	ASRDDRGHGYT
12	TRBV6-5	TRBJ2-7	ASSYMLVGGFLV
12	TRBV11-2	TRBJ2-2	ASSADLVTGELF
14	TRBV9	TRBJ2-5	ASSAIGLAGVETQY
11	TRBV6-5	TRBJ2-1	ASTGTQYNEQF
13	TRBV2	TRBJ2-1	ASTLAEPSYNEQF
12	TRBV19	TRBJ1-2	ASSRGQGSYGYT
14	TRBV6-5	TRBJ1-4	ASSYRRQGASSGLF
9	TRBV12-5	TRBJ2-1	ASSSYPAQF
13	TRBV7-2	TRBJ1-6	ASSPGQGNNSPLH
11	TRBV4-1	TRBJ2-7	ASSRSGSNEQY
13	TRBV6-5	TRBJ2-7	ASSYRGDRDYEQY
12	TRBV9	TRBJ1-4	ASSVGDPGEKLF
13	TRBV14	TRBJ1-5	ASSQVGVGNQPQH
10	TRBV28	TRBJ1-4	ASGMGGEKLF
14	TRBV6-4	TRBJ2-1	ASSERAGGRGNEQF
11	TRBV23-1	TRBJ2-5	ASSRNQQETQY
17	TRBV7-9	TRBJ1-6	ASSLDLVQGGPYNSPLH
11	TRBV9	TRBJ2-7	ASSQAGTYEQY
8	TRBV20-1	TRBJ2-7	SALNYEQY
12	TRBV6-5	TRBJ2-1	ASSYSNLRAEQF
12	TRBV2	TRBJ2-7	ASRREKPGYEQY
12	TRBV5-4	TRBJ1-5	ASSDGQPGQPQH
11	TRBV29-1	TRBJ1-2	SVEDRRDYGYT
11	TRBV30	TRBJ1-1	AWSVGGTGEAF
13	TRBV19	TRBJ2-2	ASSIAGINTGELF
12	TRBV27	TRBJ2-1	ASSNRLVDNEQF
11	TRBV28	TRBJ1-4	ALSGGPNEKLF